Each of the 21 T cell receptor beta chains below was sequenced from the same sample in a study of T cell responses to AZD1222 COVID-19 vaccine. Sequencing used immunoSEQ multiplex PCR; TCRdb keeps in-frame clones, though not all of them. The table includes around 140,000 clones, roughly 90% detected once. Sample: peripheral blood, taken 28 days after the second AZD1222 dose. These receptors were taken from an adult who received the AZD1222 COVID-19 vaccine.

In this sample, this clone turned up a few times. The chain recombines TRBV19 with TRBJ1-1; 7 nucleotides align to TRBD1. Germline CDR1 and CDR2: LNHDA and SQIVND (reference sequence). Trimming cost V 0 bases and J 7 bases; bases outside gene matches: 8. This CDR3 has 15 amino acids. CDR3 residues: CASSIDPYRQGEAFF. The DNA for the CDR3 is TGTGCCAGTAGTATAGACCCCTACCGACAGGGTGAAGCTTTCTTT.

The chain uses TRBV10-3 and TRBJ2-7; D remains unclear. Germline-derived CDR1 and CDR2 are ENHRY and SYGVKD. This CDR3 has 12 amino acids. The V gene lost 11 bases and the J gene lost 3 bases, with 14 bases spanning the gap. CDR3 in DNA: TGTGCCTACGCTTCGGGTGGCTACGAGCAGTACTTC. Its translation: CAYASGGYEQYF.

This chain joins TRBV10-3 and TRBJ1-5, with D perhaps TRBD1 (6 bases). CDR3 length equals 15 residues. Trimming shortened V by 5 bases and J by 4 bases, and 15 bases separated the two germline ends. Looked up from germline, CDR1 is ENHRY and CDR2 is SYGVKD. In nucleotides, the CDR3 is TGTGCCATCAGTCCCTCCCGGGACACAAATCAGCCCCAGCATTTT. Translating gives CAISPSRDTNQPQHF.

DNA of the CDR3: TGTGCCAGCTGTCGGAGCTCCTACAATGAGCAGTTCTTC. Translating it yields CASCRSSYNEQFF. The chain combines TRBV14 with TRBJ2-1, with D unresolved. V was clipped by 8 bases and J by 0 bases, with 8 bases between them. The germline gives CDR1 SGHDN, CDR2 FVKESK. The CDR3 has 13 amino acids.

This chain uses TRBV5-1 with TRBJ1-3; a possible D gene is TRBD1 (5 bases). Germline CDR1 reads SGHRS; CDR2 reads YFSETQ. With 3 bases removed from V and 3 bases from J, the gap between germline ends came to 16 bases. The length of the CDR3 is 16 residues. The CDR3 DNA reads as TGCGCCAGCAGCTCTGGGGCGGTTACCAGTGGAAACACCATATATTTT. Translation gives CASSSGAVTSGNTIYF. The full variable domain, its missing parts supplied by reference TRBV5-1 and TRBJ1-3, is KAGVTQTPRYLIKTRGQQVTLSCSPISGHRSVSWYQQTPGQGLQFLFEYFSETQRNKGNFPGRFSGRQFSNSRSEMNVSTLELGDSALYLCASSSGAVTSGNTIYFGEGSWLTVV.

The genes are TRBV9 and TRBJ2-2; D gene ambiguous. Trimming took 1 base from V and 7 from J, leaving 5 bases between them. Germline CDR1 reads SGDLS; CDR2 reads YYNGEE. This CDR3 region has 12 residues. CDR3 residues: CASSVFDGELFF. The CDR3 nucleotides read TGTGCCAGCAGCGTATTCGACGGGGAGCTGTTTTTT. The whole variable domain, filled in from reference TRBV9 and TRBJ2-2, reads DSGVTQTPKHLITATGQRVTLRCSPRSGDLSVYWYQQSLDQGLQFLIQYYNGEERAKGNILERFSAQQFPDLHSELNLSSLELGDSALYFCASSVFDGELFFGEGSRLTVL.

The chain joins TRBV30 to TRBJ2-7; D remains unclear. From germline, CDR1 is GTSNPN and CDR2 SVGIG (reference sequence). The CDR3 covers 12 residues. Trimming took 2 bases from V and 3 from J, leaving 8 bases between them. CDR3 nucleotide sequence: TGTGCCTGGAGTCCCCCAGGCTACGAGCAGTACTTC. Translation: CAWSPPGYEQYF.

CDR3 amino acids: CAWRVQGGNEQYF. For the CDR3, the DNA is TGTGCCTGGAGGGTGCAGGGAGGTAACGAGCAGTACTTC. The chain employs TRBV30 and TRBJ2-7; weak D call: TRBD2 (6 bases). CDR1 GTSNPN and CDR2 SVGIG come from the germline V gene (reference sequence). The CDR3 covers 13 residues. Trimming removed 3 bases from V and 5 bases from J, with 14 bases in between. Full variable domain (missing parts from reference TRBV30 and TRBJ2-7): SQTIHQWPATLVQPVGSPLSLECTVEGTSNPNLYWYRQAAGRGLQLLFYSVGIGQISSEVPQNLSASRPQDRQFILSSKKLLLSDSGFYLCAWRVQGGNEQYFGPGTRLTVT.

V usage is TRBV6-5 and J usage is TRBJ2-7; TRBD2 matches at 7 bases. The germline V gene has CDR1 MNHEY and CDR2 SVGAGI. Unmatched junction bases numbered 6, after V lost 8 bases and J lost 2 bases. This CDR3 is 13 amino acids long. The CDR3 nucleotides are TGTGCCAGCTGGAGGGGAGGGACCTACGAGCAGTACTTC. It translates to CASWRGGTYEQYF.

The chain has TRBV6-5 and TRBJ1-1; D possibly corresponds to TRBD1 (6 bases). Per germline, CDR1 MNHEY and CDR2 SVGAGI. The V gene lost 4 bases and the J gene lost 6 bases, with 15 bases spanning the gap. The CDR3 has 14 amino acids. CDR3 DNA sequence: TGTGCCAGCAGTTCCACGGGGGCGAGGGCTGAAGCTTTCTTT. Its protein product is CASSSTGARAEAFF.

This clone was detected only a few times. Written as DNA, the CDR3 is TGTGCCAGCAGCCAAGATAGAGGGAACCAGTACTTC. Translating gives CASSQDRGNQYF. The chain is built from TRBV14 and TRBJ2-5; D is perhaps TRBD2 (5 bases). V shed 0 bases and J shed 10 bases, with 9 bases lying between them. CDR3 length equals 12 residues. The germline CDR1 and CDR2 sequences are SGHDN and FVKESK.

The chain combines TRBV3-1 (or the pseudogene TRBV3-2) with TRBJ1-1; the D is unclear. The ends were cut back, 4 bases at V and 1 base at J, with 7 bases in the middle. CDR1 and CDR2 (germline): LGHDT, YNNKEL (reference sequence). CDR3 size: 13 residues. The CDR3 loop reads CASSPHQNTEAFF. The DNA for the CDR3 is TGTGCCAGCAGCCCCCATCAGAACACTGAAGCTTTCTTT.

This chain links TRBV7-9 with TRBJ1-4, with 12 positions matching TRBD1. This CDR3 is 16 amino acids long. Unmatched junction bases numbered 6, after V lost 4 bases and J lost 6 bases. The germline V gene has CDR1 SEHNR and CDR2 FQNEAQ (reference sequence). This chain's CDR3 is CASSSGDRGRDEKLFF. Here the CDR3 DNA reads TGTGCCAGCAGCTCCGGGGACAGGGGGCGCGATGAAAAACTGTTTTTT.

V and J are TRBV6-2 or TRBV6-3 and TRBJ1-3; D not resolved. Trimming stripped 0 bases from V and 1 base from J, with 7 bases between. Germline lookup yields CDR1 MNHEY and CDR2 SVGEGT. This CDR3 comprises 15 residues. The CDR3 coding sequence is TGTGCCAGCAGTTACTCTCGGACGTCTGGAAACACCATATATTTT. Translating gives CASSYSRTSGNTIYF.

This chain connects TRBV27 to TRBJ2-5, with TRBD1 matching over 8 bases. Germline V CDR1 and CDR2: MNHEY, SMNVEV (reference sequence). Germline trimming cut 3 bases from V and 2 bases from J; bases unmatched to any gene: 5. The CDR3 has 15 amino acids. The CDR3 DNA is TGTGCCAGCAGTTTCCGCGACAGGGGTCAAGAGACCCAGTACTTC. This codes for CASSFRDRGQETQYF.

The chain combines TRBV7-8 with TRBJ1-1; D gene ambiguous. The CDR3 spans 12 residues. V was clipped by 5 bases and J by 6 bases, with 10 bases between them. The germline V gene has CDR1 SGHVS and CDR2 FQNEAQ. CDR3 nucleotides: TGTGCCAGCAGCCCATATCAGGCTGAAGCTTTCTTT. Its translation: CASSPYQAEAFF.

The V and J genes are TRBV7-8 and TRBJ2-5; D not resolved. Trimming removed 2 bases from V and 5 bases from J, with 12 bases in between. From germline, CDR1 is SGHVS and CDR2 FQNEAQ. The CDR3 covers 14 residues. The DNA for the CDR3 is TGTGCCAGCAGCTTACTTTTGGGATTGGAGACCCAGTACTTC. Its translation: CASSLLLGLETQYF.

The V gene is TRBV20-1, the J gene TRBJ1-1; D is perhaps TRBD1 (5 bases). V lost 3 bases and J 0 bases, leaving 11 bases between the germline ends. The CDR3 runs 14 residues. The germline gives CDR1 DFQATT, CDR2 SNEGSKA (reference sequence). The CDR3 protein is CSASRGDLNTEAFF. CDR3 nucleotide sequence: TGCAGTGCTAGTCGGGGGGACCTGAACACTGAAGCTTTCTTT.

CDR3 residues: CASSLKGQGPNYGYTF. In DNA, the CDR3 is TGTGCCAGCAGTTTGAAGGGACAGGGACCAAACTATGGCTACACCTTC. The chain carries TRBV28 and TRBJ1-2; 9 nucleotides align to TRBD1. Germline lookup yields CDR1 MDHEN and CDR2 SYDVKM. The CDR3 consists of 16 residues. J lost 2 bases, V lost 3 bases, and 7 bases had no gene match.

This clone was recorded only once. The chain recombines TRBV12-5 with TRBJ1-1; tentative D call: TRBD1 (5 bases). Germline V CDR1 and CDR2: LGHNT, FRNRAP. The CDR3 totals 13 residues. The ends were cut back, 6 bases at V and 3 bases at J, with 11 bases in the middle. CDR3 coding DNA: TGTGCTAGTGGCCGGGGCAGGGACACTGAAGCTTTCTTT. This codes for CASGRGRDTEAFF.

The gene calls are TRBV14 and TRBJ1-1, with a weak D call TRBD1 (6 bases). This CDR3 contains 15 residues. Trimming pared 0 bases from V and 7 bases from J, leaving 15 bases between. In germline, CDR1 is SGHDN, CDR2 FVKESK. CDR3 in DNA: TGTGCCAGCAGCCAAGATTTGCGGGGGCGAGGTGAAGCTTTCTTT. Translation gives CASSQDLRGRGEAFF.